These 5 T cell receptor beta chains came from one sample sequenced in a study of T cells in Graves' hyperthyroidism and ophthalmopathy. Amplification targeted TCR beta CDR3 regions from RNA transcripts. The TCR CDR3 was amplified in a first-round RT-PCR using the HTBI primer set. MiXCR, run by TCRdb on the multiplex PCR reads, gives a single entry per CDR3 protein. The sample carries approximately 720,000 distinct CDR3 sequences, approximately 18% recorded once. Sequenced: blood. The receptors come from a woman between 50 and 59 years old with Graves' hyperthyroidism that later progressed to Graves' ophthalmopathy.

The chain employs TRBV12-3 or TRBV12-4 and TRBJ2-1; the match to TRBD2 covers 7 bases. Trimming cost V 3 bases and J 4 bases; bases outside gene matches: 6. This CDR3 comprises 15 residues. CDR3 sequence: CASSFSAGVYNEQFF. CDR3 DNA sequence: TGTGCCAGCAGTTTTTCGGCGGGGGTGTACAATGAGCAGTTCTTC.

This clonotype was detected many times. J is TRBJ2-3 and V is TRBV5-1; the D gene is possibly TRBD2 (5 bases). The CDR3 sequence is 15 residues long. CDR1 is SGHRS, CDR2 YFSETQ, per germline. The V end was cut by 2 bases, the J end by 0 bases, with 10 bases between. CDR3 region: CASSFQTGSTDTQYF. CDR3 coding DNA: TGCGCCAGCAGCTTTCAGACGGGAAGCACAGATACGCAGTATTTT.

J is TRBJ1-5 and V is TRBV19, with TRBD1 matching 7 bases. This CDR3 contains 14 residues. J lost 7 bases, V lost 6 bases, and 9 bases had no gene match. Germline V CDR1 and CDR2: LNHDA, SQIVND (reference sequence). This CDR3 is CASRSFDRVQPQHF. In nucleotides, the CDR3 is TGTGCCAGTAGATCATTTGACAGGGTGCAGCCCCAGCATTTT.

This clonotype was seen a few times. The rearrangement links TRBV20-1 to TRBJ2-7, with TRBD2 matching 11 bases. Germline V lookup: CDR1 DFQATT, CDR2 SNEGSKA (reference sequence). The CDR3 runs to 13 residues. With V trimmed by 4 bases and J by 4 bases, 3 bases remained unmatched. The CDR3 region has the DNA TGCAGTGCTAAGGCTAGCGGGGGGTACGAGCAGTACTTC. Translating gives CSAKASGGYEQYF.

This clonotype was seen a handful of times. This chain uses TRBV5-1 with TRBJ2-3, with 7 bases that match TRBD2. In germline, CDR1 is SGHRS, CDR2 YFSETQ. Germline trimming cut 6 bases from V and 7 bases from J; bases unmatched to any gene: 8. This CDR3 contains 13 residues. CDR3 DNA sequence: TGCGCCAGCACTACGACGGGGGGAAATACGCAGTATTTT. This translates into CASTTTGGNTQYF. The whole variable domain, remainder taken from reference TRBV5-1 and TRBJ2-3, is KAGVTQTPRYLIKTRGQQVTLSCSPISGHRSVSWYQQTPGQGLQFLFEYFSETQRNKGNFPGRFSGRQFSNSRSEMNVSTLELGDSALYLCASTTTGGNTQYFGPGTRLTVL.